This T cell receptor beta chain was sequenced for a study of T cell responses to AZD1222 COVID-19 vaccine. The length of the CDR3 is 19 residues. Method: immunoSEQ multiplex PCR; TCRdb's copy keeps in-frame clones and lacks some. The sample holds fewer than 100,000 clones, around 90% seen once. The receptor was isolated from an adult who received the AZD1222 COVID-19 vaccine. The source was peripheral blood, collected 28 days after the second AZD1222 dose. The rearrangement joins TRBV21-1 to TRBJ1-3; the D call of TRBD1 is as the table states it, not checked on the DNA. TRBV21-1 is recorded as a pseudogene. DNA for the CDR3: TGTGCCAGCAGCAAAGCGCGGTGTGGGCAGGGGATATCTGGAAACACCATATATTTT. Protein: CASSKARCGQGISGNTIYF.